This T cell receptor beta chain stems from a study of T cells in Graves' hyperthyroidism and ophthalmopathy. Study details: Peripheral blood was acquired at first diagnosis, ahead of any therapy whatsoever.

RNA transcripts served as the template for amplifying TCR beta CDR3 regions. The HTBI primer set drove a first-round RT-PCR of the TCR CDR3. TCRdb used MiXCR to reprocess the multiplex PCR reads, holding one entry per CDR3 protein. The sample records 220,000 or so distinct CDR3 sequences, approximately 16% being singletons. CDR1 is SEHNR, CDR2 FQNEAQ, per germline (reference sequence). The junction had 19 bases not matched to a gene; V was cut back by 10 bases and J by 5 bases. The CDR3 spans 17 residues. This sample holds PBMCs from less than 11 ml fresh peripheral blood. The chain employs TRBV7-9 and TRBJ2-1; 8 bases map to TRBD2. Sequencing was carried out using blood. The receptor was isolated from a woman in her late teens or twenties with Graves' ophthalmopathy. CDR3 sequence: CATATPLGTSVHNEQFF. The CDR3 coding sequence is TGTGCCACAGCTACTCCTCTCGGGACTAGTGTCCACAATGAGCAGTTCTTC. Based on the CDR3 plus reference TRBV7-9 and TRBJ2-1, the full variable domain is DTGVSQNPRHKITKRGQNVTFRCDPISEHNRLYWYRQTLGQGPEFLTYFQNEAQLEKSRLLSDRFSAERPKGSFSTLEIQRTEQGDSAMYLCATATPLGTSVHNEQFFGPGTRLTVL.